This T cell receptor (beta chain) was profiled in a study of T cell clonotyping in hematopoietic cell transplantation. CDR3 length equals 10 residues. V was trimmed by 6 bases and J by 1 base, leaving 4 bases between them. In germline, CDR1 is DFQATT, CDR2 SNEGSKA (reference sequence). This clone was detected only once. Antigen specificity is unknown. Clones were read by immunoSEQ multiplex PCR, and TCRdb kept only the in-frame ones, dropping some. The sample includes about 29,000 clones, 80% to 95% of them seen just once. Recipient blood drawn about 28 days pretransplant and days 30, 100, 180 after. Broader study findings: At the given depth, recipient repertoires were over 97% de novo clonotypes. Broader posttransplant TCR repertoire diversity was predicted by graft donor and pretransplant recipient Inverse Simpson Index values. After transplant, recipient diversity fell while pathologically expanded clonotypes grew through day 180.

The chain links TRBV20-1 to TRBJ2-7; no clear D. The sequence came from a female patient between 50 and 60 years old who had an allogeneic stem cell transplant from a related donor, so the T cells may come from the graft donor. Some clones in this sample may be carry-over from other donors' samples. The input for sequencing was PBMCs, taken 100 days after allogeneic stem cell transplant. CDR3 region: CSARSYEQYF. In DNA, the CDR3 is TGCAGTGCCCGGTCCTACGAGCAGTACTTC.